This T cell receptor beta chain was identified in a study of molecular identifiers for immune sequencing clone quantification. Bulk TCR library preparation followed previously described methods with listed TCR primers. One entry per CDR3 protein, called by TCRdb with MiXCR from the PCR reads. The table lists 100,000 or so distinct CDR3 sequences, 36% of them singletons. This clonotype was seen a few times. Its antigen is unidentified. Study-wide findings and caveats: Under 1% of molecules in naive cells, but over 97% of effector molecules, belonged to clones above 20 RNA copies.

From germline, CDR1 is SGDLS and CDR2 YYNGEE. The CDR3 covers 13 residues. V lost 3 bases to trimming and J lost 2 bases, with 8 bases between them. Using 10%, 30% or 50% RNA, naive CD8 libraries were derived from approximately 22,000 to 940,000 sorted cells. Naive CD8 T cells were sorted, and the gate applied was CD8+CD4-CCR7+CD45RA+. Sequences were obtained from naive CD8+ T cells from blood, with Jurkat cell RNA spiked in. Described subset: FACS-sorted CD8+CD4-CCR7+CD45RA+ naive T cells. V usage is TRBV9 and J usage is TRBJ1-1, with unresolved D. This receptor was obtained from a human donor in good health. Some libraries in this study had Jurkat cell RNA spiked in. CDR3 nucleotide sequence: TGTGCCAGCAGCGCCGACACTAACACTGAAGCTTTCTTT. Protein product: CASSADTNTEAFF.